These 17 T cell receptor beta chains were all obtained from the same sample, sequenced in a study of T cell repertoires in cytomegalovirus infection. MiXCR, applied by TCRdb to the reads, yields one record per CDR3 protein. Among some 230,000 distinct CDR3 sequences listed, about 23% were seen once. Sequenced sample: CD8+ T cells from PBMCs. Every receptor here comes from a human donor in good health (CMV status not recorded). Some clones in this sample may be carry-over from other donors' samples.

This clonotype has only a few counts. The chain has TRBV4-2 and TRBJ2-7; D unresolved. The CDR3 spans 14 residues. V was trimmed by 1 base and J by 2 bases, leaving 9 bases between them. In germline, CDR1 is LGHNA, CDR2 YNFKEQ. Here the CDR3 reads CASSQVTAAYEQYF. Here the CDR3 DNA reads TGTGCCAGCAGCCAAGTTACAGCAGCCTACGAGCAGTACTTC.

CDR3 nucleotides: TGTGCCAGCAGTGAAGTGGGGGACCCTGCAACTAATGAAAAACTGTTTTTT. It encodes CASSEVGDPATNEKLFF. This chain connects TRBV2 to TRBJ1-4; D possibly corresponds to TRBD1 (5 bases). There are 17 residues in the CDR3. The germline CDR1 and CDR2 sequences are SNHLY and FYNNEI. The ends were cut back, 1 base at V and 0 bases at J, with 12 bases in the middle. The full variable domain, with the rest looked up from reference TRBV2 and TRBJ1-4, is EPEVTQTPSHQVTQMGQEVILRCVPISNHLYFYWYRQILGQKVEFLVSFYNNEISEKSEIFDDQFSVERPDGSNFTLKIRSTKLEDSAMYFCASSEVGDPATNEKLFFGSGTQLSVL.

The chain is built from TRBV20-1 and TRBJ2-1; no reliable D call. Trimming stripped 1 base from V and 6 bases from J, with 1 base between. Germline-derived CDR1 and CDR2 are DFQATT and SNEGSKA (reference sequence). This CDR3 region has 10 residues. The CDR3 sequence: CSARVNEQFF. The CDR3 nucleotides read TGCAGTGCTAGAGTCAATGAGCAGTTCTTC.

The genes are TRBV7-9 and TRBJ2-5; D gene uncertain. The CDR3 loop spans 12 amino acids. The germline V gene encodes CDR1 SEHNR and CDR2 FQNEAQ (reference sequence). The V and J ends lost 10 bases and 3 bases respectively, with 12 bases between them. The CDR3 DNA reads as TGTGCCAACAGTAAAGACAAAGAGACCCAGTACTTC. Protein: CANSKDKETQYF.

The V and J genes are TRBV24-1 and TRBJ1-2, with a possible D match to TRBD1 (5 bases). There are 13 residues in the CDR3. Trimming shortened V by 5 bases and J by 1 base, and 7 bases separated the two germline ends. Germline V gene lookup returns CDR1 KGHDR and CDR2 SFDVKD. The CDR3 region is CATSGGDNYGYTF. CDR3 coding DNA: TGTGCCACCAGTGGAGGGGATAACTATGGCTACACCTTC.

This clonotype was picked up a small number of times. The chain employs TRBV12-5 and TRBJ2-1; 8 positions agree with TRBD1. The CDR3 spans 15 residues. Germline V gene sequence: CDR1 LGHNT, CDR2 FRNRAP. After removal of 5 bases from V and 7 bases from J, the junction contained 10 bases not matched to a gene. As DNA, the CDR3 is TGTGCTAGTGGTCCCGGACAGGGAGAATGGAATGAGCAGTTCTTC. Amino acid sequence: CASGPGQGEWNEQFF. Complete variable domain (other parts from reference TRBV12-5 and TRBJ2-1): DARVTQTPRHKVTEMGQEVTMRCQPILGHNTVFWYRQTMMQGLELLAYFRNRAPLDDSGMPKDRFSAEMPDATLATLKIQPSEPRDSAVYFCASGPGQGEWNEQFFGPGTRLTVL.

The CDR3 loop reads CASRGFGQGQYF. For the CDR3, the DNA is TGTGCCAGCAGAGGGTTTGGGCAGGGGCAGTACTTC. The chain is built from TRBV4-2 and TRBJ2-7; a weak D match, TRBD1 (5 bases). CDR3 length: 12 residues. Germline lookup yields CDR1 LGHNA and CDR2 YNFKEQ. V lost 6 bases and J 9 bases, leaving 15 bases between the germline ends.

This clonotype has only a few counts. The chain has TRBV27 and TRBJ2-3, with 9 bases fitting TRBD1. V shed 2 bases and J 4 bases; nucleotides not matched to a gene: 4. From germline, CDR1 is MNHEY and CDR2 SMNVEV (reference sequence). There are 15 residues in the CDR3. The CDR3 region is CASSLGDRVADTQYF. DNA for the CDR3: TGTGCCAGCAGTTTAGGGGACAGGGTTGCAGATACGCAGTATTTT.

The V and J genes are TRBV28 and TRBJ2-7, with 8 positions matching TRBD1. Germline V gene data show CDR1 as MDHEN and CDR2 as SYDVKM. The CDR3 consists of 17 residues. The V segment lost 3 bases and the J segment 1 base; nucleotides outside the gene matches: 11. The CDR3 loop is CASSFNPRTGISYEQYF. The CDR3 DNA is TGTGCCAGCAGTTTTAACCCCCGGACAGGGATTTCCTACGAGCAGTACTTC.

This clonotype has a count of ten or more. The rearrangement links TRBV4-2 to TRBJ2-2; no firm D call. The germline CDR1 and CDR2 sequences are LGHNA and YNFKEQ. The CDR3 runs 15 residues. V gave up 1 base and J gave up 5 bases, with 11 bases separating them. The CDR3 spells CASSQVLDETGELFF. DNA for the CDR3: TGTGCCAGCAGCCAAGTTTTGGATGAAACCGGGGAGCTGTTTTTT.

V usage is TRBV7-9 and J usage is TRBJ1-1; D gene ambiguous. CDR3 length: 12 residues. The V gene's germline CDR1 is SEHNR and CDR2 FQNEAQ (reference sequence). V was shortened by 5 bases and J by 7 bases, with 11 bases between the two germline ends. CDR3 protein: CASSPPTLEAFF. The CDR3 DNA sequence: TGTGCCAGCAGCCCCCCGACCCTTGAAGCTTTCTTT.

The V call is TRBV10-3, the J call TRBJ2-1; TRBD2 agrees at 7 bases. V lost 2 bases, J lost 3 bases, and 4 bases stayed unmatched. Germline loops: CDR1 ENHRY, CDR2 SYGVKD. The CDR3 has 15 amino acids. The CDR3 loop reads CAISEGGGYYNEQFF. Written as DNA, the CDR3 is TGTGCCATCAGTGAGGGGGGGGGGTACTACAATGAGCAGTTCTTC.

The V and J genes are TRBV28 and TRBJ1-2, with a possible D match to TRBD1 (6 bases). Trimming took off 6 bases at V and 2 bases at J, with 22 bases between the two ends. Looked up from germline, CDR1 is MDHEN and CDR2 is SYDVKM. CDR3 size: 17 residues. CDR3 coding DNA: TGTGCCAGCAGCTCCTCCAAAACCGTCGGGACAAACTATGGCTACACCTTC. Protein: CASSSSKTVGTNYGYTF.

The chain is built from TRBV20-1 and TRBJ1-2, with 7 bases lining up with TRBD1. Germline CDR1 is DFQATT and CDR2 is SNEGSKA (reference sequence). Trimming at V came to 1 base and at J to 5 bases, leaving 13 bases not matched to a gene. This CDR3 is built from 16 residues. CDR3: CSARASFQGGQYGYTF. The CDR3 nucleotides are TGCAGTGCTAGAGCCTCTTTTCAGGGGGGTCAGTATGGCTACACCTTC.

The CDR3 is CASSFSSNTYEQYF. Written as DNA, the CDR3 is TGTGCCAGCAGTTTTTCAAGCAATACCTACGAGCAGTACTTC. This chain links TRBV28 with TRBJ2-7; no reliable D call. This CDR3 is built from 14 residues. CDR1 is MDHEN, CDR2 SYDVKM, per germline. The V and J ends lost 3 bases and 2 bases respectively, with 11 bases between them.

This clonotype showed up many times. CDR3 residues: CASSFLIAWGSNMNTEAFF. In DNA, the CDR3 is TGTGCCAGCAGCTTTTTAATAGCCTGGGGATCAAACATGAACACTGAAGCTTTCTTT. V usage is TRBV7-9 and J usage is TRBJ1-1; D not certain. V shed 3 bases and J shed 0 bases, with 23 bases lying between them. CDR1 SEHNR and CDR2 FQNEAQ come from the germline V gene (reference sequence). The CDR3 extends over 19 amino acids.

This clonotype showed up just a few times. The chain employs TRBV6-6 and TRBJ2-1; D is possibly TRBD1 or TRBD2 (5 bases each). From germline, CDR1 is MNHNY and CDR2 SVGAGI (reference sequence). V dropped 6 bases and J dropped 0 bases, with 15 bases sitting between them. This CDR3 is built from 16 residues. CDR3 nucleotide sequence: TGTGCCAGCAGGGACTTAGGACACAACTCCTACAATGAGCAGTTCTTC. Translated, it gives CASRDLGHNSYNEQFF.